This T cell receptor (beta chain) is drawn from a study of post-analysis software for immune sequencing data. Study information: There were relapsing-remitting, secondary progressive and progressive-relapsing multiple sclerosis among the disease courses included.

Study outcomes and limitations: TRBV5-6, TRBV5-1 and TRBV20-1 belonged to a set of about five TRBV segments that were more frequent in patients than controls. Compared against controls, patients with multiple sclerosis displayed significantly lower normalized Chao1 diversity.

Prepared TCR beta cDNA libraries contained unique molecular identifiers. TCRdb reprocessed the PCR reads via MiXCR and lists one record per CDR3 protein. The sample lists roughly 200,000 distinct CDR3 sequences, 25% to 35% occurring once. There are 14 residues in the CDR3. Germline V gene lookup returns CDR1 DFQATT and CDR2 SNEGSKA (reference sequence). In the case of this clonotype: Its antigen remains unknown. This may arise from a read error, as a much more abundant clone is one base away.

The sequencing sample was made of blood. The V gene is TRBV20-1, the J gene TRBJ1-2; 8 nucleotides match TRBD1. This clonotype was obtained from a girl aged 2 to 17 with multiple sclerosis. For the CDR3, the DNA is TGCAGTGTTAGAGATTCGTGGACAGGGTATGGCTACACCTTC. It encodes CSVRDSWTGYGYTF.